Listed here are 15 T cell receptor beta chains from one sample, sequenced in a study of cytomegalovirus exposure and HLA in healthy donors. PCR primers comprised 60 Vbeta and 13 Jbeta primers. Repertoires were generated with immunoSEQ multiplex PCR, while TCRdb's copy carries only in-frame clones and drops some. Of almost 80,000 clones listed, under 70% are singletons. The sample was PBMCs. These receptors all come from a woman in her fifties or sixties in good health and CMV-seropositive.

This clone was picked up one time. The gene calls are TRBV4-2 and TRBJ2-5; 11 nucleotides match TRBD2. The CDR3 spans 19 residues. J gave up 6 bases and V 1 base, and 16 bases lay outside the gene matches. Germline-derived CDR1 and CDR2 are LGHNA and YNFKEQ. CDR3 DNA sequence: TGTGCCAGCAGCCAAGTTTCCGTTAGCGGGGGGGCGGAAAAGAAGACCCAGTACTTC. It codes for CASSQVSVSGGAEKKTQYF.

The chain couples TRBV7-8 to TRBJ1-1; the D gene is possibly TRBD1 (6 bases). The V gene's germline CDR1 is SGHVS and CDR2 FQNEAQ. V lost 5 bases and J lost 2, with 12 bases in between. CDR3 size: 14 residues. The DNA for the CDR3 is TGTGCCAGCAGCGCCGGACAGATTAACACTGAAGCTTTCTTT. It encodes CASSAGQINTEAFF.

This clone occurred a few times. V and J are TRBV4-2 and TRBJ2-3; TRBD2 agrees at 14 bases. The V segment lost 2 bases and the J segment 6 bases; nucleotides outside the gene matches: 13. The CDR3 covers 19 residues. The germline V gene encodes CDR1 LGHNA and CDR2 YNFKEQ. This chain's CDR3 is CASSQPGTSGGLGGDTQYF. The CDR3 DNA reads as TGTGCCAGCAGCCAACCCGGGACTAGCGGGGGTTTAGGAGGGGATACGCAGTATTTT.

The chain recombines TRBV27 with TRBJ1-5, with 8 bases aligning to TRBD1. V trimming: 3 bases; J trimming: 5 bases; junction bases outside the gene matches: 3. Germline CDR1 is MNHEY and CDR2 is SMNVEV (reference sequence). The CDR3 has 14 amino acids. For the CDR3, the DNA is TGTGCCAGCAGTTTCGCAGGGGGCTATCAGCCCCAGCATTTT. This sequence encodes CASSFAGGYQPQHF.

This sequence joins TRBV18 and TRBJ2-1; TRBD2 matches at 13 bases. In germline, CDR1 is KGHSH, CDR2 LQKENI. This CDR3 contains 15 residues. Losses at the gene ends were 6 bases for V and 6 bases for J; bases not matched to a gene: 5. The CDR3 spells CASSPTSGGANEQFF. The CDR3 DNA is TGTGCCAGCTCCCCTACTAGCGGGGGGGCCAATGAGCAGTTCTTC.

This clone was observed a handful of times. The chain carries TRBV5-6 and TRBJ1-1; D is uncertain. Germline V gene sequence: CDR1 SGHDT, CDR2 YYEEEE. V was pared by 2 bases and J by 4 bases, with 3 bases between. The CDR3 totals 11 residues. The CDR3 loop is CASSFRTEAFF. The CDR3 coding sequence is TGTGCCAGCAGCTTCCGCACTGAAGCTTTCTTT.

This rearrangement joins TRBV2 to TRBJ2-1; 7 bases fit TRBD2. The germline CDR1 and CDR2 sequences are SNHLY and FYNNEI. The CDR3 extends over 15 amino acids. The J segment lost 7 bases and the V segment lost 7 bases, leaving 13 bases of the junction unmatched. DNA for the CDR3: TGTGCCAGCATTAGCGGGTCCCGCTTATGGAATGAGCAGTTCTTC. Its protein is CASISGSRLWNEQFF.

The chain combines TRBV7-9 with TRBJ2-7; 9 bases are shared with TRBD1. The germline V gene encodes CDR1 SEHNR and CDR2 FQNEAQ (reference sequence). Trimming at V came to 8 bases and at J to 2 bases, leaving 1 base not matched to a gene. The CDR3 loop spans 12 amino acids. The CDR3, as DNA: TGTGCCAGCGGGGACAGGGCCTACGAGCAGTACTTC. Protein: CASGDRAYEQYF.

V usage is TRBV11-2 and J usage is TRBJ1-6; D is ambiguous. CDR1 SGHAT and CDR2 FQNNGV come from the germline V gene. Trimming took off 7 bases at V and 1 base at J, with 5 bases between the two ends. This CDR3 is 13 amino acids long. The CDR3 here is CASTRSYNSPLHF. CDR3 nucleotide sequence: TGTGCCAGCACCAGATCCTATAATTCACCCCTCCACTTT.

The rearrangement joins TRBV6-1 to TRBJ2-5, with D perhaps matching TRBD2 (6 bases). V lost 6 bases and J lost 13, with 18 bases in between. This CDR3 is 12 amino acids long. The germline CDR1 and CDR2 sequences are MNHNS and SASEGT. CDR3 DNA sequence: TGTGCCAGCAGAGGCGCGGAGCGGGTCACGTACTTC. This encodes CASRGAERVTYF.

CDR3 in amino acids: CSVVLISPQGAKNIQYF. CDR3 DNA: TGCAGCGTTGTACTCATTTCCCCCCAGGGTGCCAAAAACATTCAGTACTTC. The chain is built from TRBV29-1 and TRBJ2-4; D might be TRBD1 (5 bases). Germline CDR1 reads SQVTM; CDR2 reads ANQGSEA. This CDR3 spans 17 amino acids. V shed 4 bases and J shed 1 base, with 20 bases lying between them. The full variable domain, with the rest looked up from reference TRBV29-1 and TRBJ2-4, is SAVISQKPSRDICQRGTSLTIQCQVDSQVTMMFWYRQQPGQSLTLIATANQGSEATYESGFVIDKFPISRPNLTFSTLTVSNMSPEDSSIYLCSVVLISPQGAKNIQYFGAGTRLSVL.

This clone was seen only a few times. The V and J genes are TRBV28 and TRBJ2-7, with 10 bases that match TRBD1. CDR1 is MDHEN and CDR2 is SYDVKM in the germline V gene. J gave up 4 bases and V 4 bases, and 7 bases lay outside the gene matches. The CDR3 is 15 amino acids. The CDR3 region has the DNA TGTGCCAGCAGTTCGGCCGGACAGGGGGTTTACGAGCAGTACGTC. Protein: CASSSAGQGVYEQYV.

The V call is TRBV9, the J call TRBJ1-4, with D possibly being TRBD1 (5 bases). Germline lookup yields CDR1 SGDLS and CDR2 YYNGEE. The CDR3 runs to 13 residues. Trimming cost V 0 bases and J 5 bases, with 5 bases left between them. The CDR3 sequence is CASSVEGNEKLFF. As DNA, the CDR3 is TGTGCCAGCAGCGTAGAGGGGAATGAAAAACTGTTTTTT.

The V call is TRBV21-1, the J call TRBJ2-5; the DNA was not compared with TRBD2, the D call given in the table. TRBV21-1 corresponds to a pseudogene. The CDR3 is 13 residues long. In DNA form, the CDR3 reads TGTGCCAGCAGCAATTCACTCCAAGAGACCCAGTACTTC. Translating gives CASSNSLQETQYF.

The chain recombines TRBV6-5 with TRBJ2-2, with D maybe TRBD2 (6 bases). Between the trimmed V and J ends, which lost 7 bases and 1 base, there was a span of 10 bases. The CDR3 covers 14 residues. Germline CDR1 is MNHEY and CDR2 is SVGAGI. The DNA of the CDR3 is TGTGCCAGCATGCGGGGCATGAACACCGGGGAGCTGTTTTTT. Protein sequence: CASMRGMNTGELFF.